These 14 T cell receptor beta chains were sequenced from one sample in a study of T cell changes during pregnancy in multiple sclerosis. Measured with immunoSEQ multiplex PCR; TCRdb has only the in-frame clones, and not every one. Of about 100,000 clones in the sample, more than 85% were seen once. Sequences were derived from peripheral blood, sampled in the second trimester of pregnancy. Receptors originate from a female donor with multiple sclerosis, enrolled in a pregnancy study.

The V gene is TRBV7-9, the J gene TRBJ1-2; TRBD1 matches at 7 bases. The CDR3 spans 13 residues. Germline V gives CDR1 SEHNR, CDR2 FQNEAQ (reference sequence). The trim removed 3 bases at V and 8 bases at J, leaving 6 bases unmatched. The CDR3 is CASSFRDSYGYTF. The CDR3, as DNA: TGTGCCAGCAGCTTTCGGGACAGTTACGGCTACACCTTC.

The chain recombines TRBV18 with TRBJ2-1, with 8 bases matching TRBD2. The CDR3 length is 13 residues. Trimming removed 7 bases from V and 8 bases from J; junction bases left unmatched: 7. Per the germline V gene, CDR1 is KGHSH and CDR2 is LQKENI. In DNA form, the CDR3 reads TGTGCCAGCTTAACGGGAGGGCAGGATGAGCAGTTCTTC. Protein: CASLTGGQDEQFF.

The V gene is TRBV7-9, the J gene TRBJ1-2, with D uncertain. V lost 1 base, J lost 3 bases, and 12 bases lay in between. CDR3 size: 15 residues. Germline V gene sequence: CDR1 SEHNR, CDR2 FQNEAQ (reference sequence). CDR3 DNA: TGTGCCAGCAGCTTAGTCTCTAGATCCTACTATGGCTACACCTTC. Protein sequence: CASSLVSRSYYGYTF.

The CDR3 reads CASASGGRYEQYF. As DNA, the CDR3 is TGTGCCAGTGCCTCGGGGGGCAGGTACGAGCAGTACTTC. The V call is TRBV19, the J call TRBJ2-7; weak D call: TRBD2 (7 bases). V dropped 8 bases and J dropped 4 bases, with 15 bases sitting between them. This CDR3 region has 13 residues. Germline V CDR1 and CDR2: LNHDA, SQIVND (reference sequence).

The J gene is TRBJ1-2, the V gene TRBV5-1, with no clear D. The ends were cut back, 1 base at V and 0 bases at J, with 7 bases in the middle. The CDR3 extends over 14 amino acids. CDR1 is SGHRS, CDR2 YFSETQ, per germline. The CDR3 protein is CASSLFRANYGYTF. CDR3 in DNA: TGCGCCAGCAGCTTGTTTCGGGCTAACTATGGCTACACCTTC.

This clone was found once. The J gene is TRBJ2-7, the V gene TRBV10-3, with D maybe TRBD1 (5 bases). The germline V and J ends were trimmed by 4 bases and 0 bases, with 13 bases remaining between them. The CDR3 totals 15 residues. Germline loops: CDR1 ENHRY, CDR2 SYGVKD. The CDR3 DNA sequence: TGTGCCATCAGTGTGACAGCGAAAAGCTCCTACGAGCAGTACTTC. Protein product: CAISVTAKSSYEQYF.

The chain employs TRBV5-1 and TRBJ2-5, with TRBD2 identical over 14 bases. CDR1 is SGHRS and CDR2 is YFSETQ in the germline V gene. After removal of 3 bases from V and 1 base from J, the junction contained 5 bases not matched to a gene. The CDR3 has 17 amino acids. CDR3 sequence: CASSSGLAGGFQETQYF. Written as DNA, the CDR3 is TGCGCCAGCAGCTCAGGACTAGCGGGAGGCTTCCAAGAGACCCAGTACTTC.

In its sample, this clone was seen once. The CDR3 DNA follows: TGTGCCAGCAGTTACTCGTGGCGGTCTGAAAAACTGTTTTTT. Its protein product is CASSYSWRSEKLFF. The chain has TRBV6-5 and TRBJ1-4, with D hard to call. V shed 0 bases and J shed 7 bases, with 9 bases lying between them. CDR3 length: 14 amino acids. Germline values: CDR1 MNHEY, CDR2 SVGAGI.

V and J are TRBV5-1 and TRBJ2-5; TRBD1 matches at 7 bases. Germline V gene lookup returns CDR1 SGHRS and CDR2 YFSETQ. The CDR3 sequence is 16 residues long. J lost 2 bases, V lost 3 bases, and 10 bases had no gene match. The CDR3 DNA sequence: TGCGCCAGCAGCTATTACGGACAGGTCCTACAAGAGACCCAGTACTTC. Translated, it gives CASSYYGQVLQETQYF.

This chain joins TRBV6-1 and TRBJ1-5, with 9 bases that match TRBD1. Germline V gives CDR1 MNHNS, CDR2 SASEGT. V dropped 0 bases and J dropped 5; count of bases not matched to a gene: 2. CDR3 length: 15 residues. The CDR3 loop is CASSEAWTGDQPQHF. CDR3 in DNA: TGTGCCAGCAGTGAAGCGTGGACAGGGGATCAGCCCCAGCATTTT.

The V gene is TRBV28, the J gene TRBJ1-5; D remains ambiguous. The germline V gene encodes CDR1 MDHEN and CDR2 SYDVKM. This CDR3 spans 15 amino acids. V lost 6 bases and J lost 0, with 12 bases in between. This CDR3 reads CASSPETASNQPQHF. The CDR3 nucleotides read TGTGCCAGCAGCCCAGAGACTGCTAGCAATCAGCCCCAGCATTTT.

The chain joins TRBV5-1 to TRBJ1-1; 10 positions match TRBD1. Germline loops: CDR1 SGHRS, CDR2 YFSETQ. The CDR3 sequence is 15 residues long. Trimming removed 3 bases from V and 3 bases from J; junction bases left unmatched: 5. This CDR3 is CASSWKDRGDTEAFF. Here the CDR3 DNA reads TGCGCCAGCAGCTGGAAGGACAGGGGGGACACTGAAGCTTTCTTT. Full variable domain (rest looked up from reference TRBV5-1 and TRBJ1-1): KAGVTQTPRYLIKTRGQQVTLSCSPISGHRSVSWYQQTPGQGLQFLFEYFSETQRNKGNFPGRFSGRQFSNSRSEMNVSTLELGDSALYLCASSWKDRGDTEAFFGQGTRLTVV.

This rearrangement joins TRBV4-2 to TRBJ2-5; a possible D gene is TRBD1 (6 bases). The V end lost 0 bases, the J end lost 5 bases, and 13 bases lay between the germline ends. CDR3 size: 15 residues. CDR1 is LGHNA, CDR2 YNFKEQ, per germline. CDR3 nucleotides: TGTGCCAGCAGCCAAGATCGGGCAGGGGCGGAGACCCAGTACTTC. It specifies CASSQDRAGAETQYF.

The V call is TRBV7-3, the J call TRBJ2-7, with 10 nucleotides matching TRBD1. Germline lookup yields CDR1 SGHTA and CDR2 FQGTGA. Unmatched junction bases numbered 10, after V lost 3 bases and J lost 11 bases. The CDR3 sequence is 14 residues long. The CDR3 region is CASSLGDRGQRKYF. The CDR3 DNA reads TGTGCCAGCAGCTTGGGTGACAGGGGGCAAAGGAAGTACTTC.